What follows are 14 T cell receptor beta chains derived from one specimen sequenced in a study of CD8 T cells in Susac syndrome. Random hexamers primed reverse transcription of about 0.5 to 1 ug RNA. MiXCR was run by TCRdb on the immunoSEQ multiplex PCR reads, yielding one entry per CDR3 protein. The profile shows 170,000 or so distinct CDR3 sequences, under 95% of them singletons. Sequenced sample: CD4+ T cells from PBMCs. Receptors were obtained from a human donor with multiple sclerosis.

The J gene is TRBJ2-3, the V gene TRBV7-2; 9 bases line up with TRBD2. The trim removed 1 base at V and 5 bases at J, leaving 7 bases unmatched. Germline CDR1 reads SGHTA; CDR2 reads FQGNSA. CDR3 length equals 16 residues. The CDR3 coding sequence is TGTGCCAGCAGCTTAGGCCCGGGACTAGCAGAAGATACGCAGTATTTT. It specifies CASSLGPGLAEDTQYF. Full variable domain (missing parts from reference TRBV7-2 and TRBJ2-3): GAGVSQSPSNKVTEKGKDVELRCDPISGHTALYWYRQSLGQGLEFLIYFQGNSAPDKSGLPSDRFSAERTGGSVSTLTIQRTQQEDSAVYLCASSLGPGLAEDTQYFGPGTRLTVL.

A single count supports this clonotype. The chain has TRBV6-4 and TRBJ2-1; unclear D gene. Looked up from germline, CDR1 is MRHNA and CDR2 is SNTAGT. The CDR3 runs 13 residues. Trimming took off 4 bases at V and 2 bases at J, with 6 bases between the two ends. For the CDR3, the DNA is TGTGCCAGCAGTGTAGTCCCCTACAATGAGCAGTTCTTC. Translation gives CASSVVPYNEQFF.

The chain links TRBV30 to TRBJ1-3; the D gene is possibly TRBD1 (5 bases). Deletions cut 0 bases from V and 4 bases from J, with 13 bases between. The CDR3 spans 15 residues. In germline, CDR1 is GTSNPN, CDR2 SVGIG (reference sequence). The CDR3 reads CAWSVLGASGNTIYF. DNA of the CDR3: TGTGCCTGGAGTGTACTAGGGGCGTCCGGAAACACCATATATTTT.

V and J are TRBV5-4 and TRBJ1-4, with D perhaps TRBD1 (5 bases). V shed 3 bases and J shed 7 bases, with 19 bases lying between them. Germline CDR1 reads SGHNT; CDR2 reads YYREEE (reference sequence). The CDR3 totals 16 residues. The CDR3 DNA sequence: TGTGCCAGCAGCTCGGGGGGAGAAGTGTACGCTGAAAAACTGTTTTTT. As protein: CASSSGGEVYAEKLFF.

The V call is TRBV5-1, the J call TRBJ2-1; D possibly uses TRBD1 or TRBD2 (5 bases each). The CDR3 has 15 amino acids. The V and J ends lost 0 bases and 6 bases respectively, with 13 bases between them. Germline assignment: CDR1 SGHRS and CDR2 YFSETQ. The CDR3 sequence is CASSLDPGTGNEQFF. CDR3 in DNA: TGCGCCAGCAGCTTGGATCCAGGGACGGGCAATGAGCAGTTCTTC.

This chain connects TRBV3-1 to TRBJ2-3; 15 nucleotides align to TRBD2. CDR1 is LGHDT and CDR2 is YNNKEL in the germline V gene (reference sequence). Trimming cost V 4 bases and J 0 bases; bases outside gene matches: 2. This CDR3 is built from 17 residues. The CDR3 reads CASSLGLAGGSTDTQYF. The CDR3 DNA reads TGTGCCAGCAGCCTAGGACTAGCGGGAGGGAGCACAGATACGCAGTATTTT.

The genes are TRBV6-1 and TRBJ1-5, with D unresolved. V lost 5 bases to trimming and J lost 0 bases, with 17 bases between them. Germline-derived CDR1 and CDR2 are MNHNS and SASEGT. The CDR3 loop spans 17 amino acids. This CDR3 reads CASSLRASPYSNQPQHF. As DNA, the CDR3 is TGTGCCAGCAGTCTCCGGGCCTCACCTTATAGCAATCAGCCCCAGCATTTT.

V gene TRBV28 combines with J gene TRBJ2-5; TRBD1 might be the D (5 bases). There are 14 residues in the CDR3. V was pared by 3 bases and J by 5 bases, with 13 bases between. Germline V gene data show CDR1 as MDHEN and CDR2 as SYDVKM. The CDR3 bases are TGTGCCAGCAGTTTGCCCCAGGGAAGCGAGACCCAGTACTTC. Its protein is CASSLPQGSETQYF.

This clonotype has just one count. DNA of the CDR3: TGTGCCAGCAGCCTAATCTCGACAGGGGAATACGGCTACACCTTC. Protein sequence: CASSLISTGEYGYTF. The chain has TRBV5-6 and TRBJ1-2; 8 bases are a match to TRBD1. The V gene's germline CDR1 is SGHDT and CDR2 YYEEEE. This CDR3 region has 15 residues. Trimming at V came to 4 bases and at J to 8 bases, leaving 13 bases not matched to a gene.

The gene calls are TRBV10-3 and TRBJ1-5; D gene ambiguous. The CDR3 has 17 residues. CDR1 ENHRY and CDR2 SYGVKD come from the germline V gene. The V end was cut by 2 bases, the J end by 2 bases, with 16 bases between. In nucleotides, the CDR3 is TGTGCCATCAGTGAGGGGAGGAGTGTGGGTCGCAATCAGCCCCAGCATTTT. This sequence encodes CAISEGRSVGRNQPQHF.

This chain uses TRBV20-1 with TRBJ1-1; D is unresolved. V was pared by 3 bases and J by 1 base, with 12 bases between. CDR1 DFQATT and CDR2 SNEGSKA come from the germline V gene (reference sequence). The CDR3 totals 14 residues. This chain's CDR3 is CSARASTWNTEAFF. The CDR3 DNA is TGCAGTGCTAGGGCCTCGACGTGGAACACTGAAGCTTTCTTT.

This clonotype has just a few counts. V usage is TRBV27 and J usage is TRBJ2-5; D call uncertain. Germline loops: CDR1 MNHEY, CDR2 SMNVEV (reference sequence). The CDR3 contains 12 residues. Trimming shortened V by 3 bases and J by 0 bases, and 2 bases separated the two germline ends. CDR3 sequence reads: CASSFDQETQYF. The CDR3 DNA follows: TGTGCCAGCAGTTTCGACCAAGAGACCCAGTACTTC.

CDR3 sequence reads: CASSLNYQETQYF. CDR3 DNA: TGCGCCAGCAGCTTAAACTATCAAGAGACCCAGTACTTC. J is TRBJ2-5 and V is TRBV5-1, with D unclear. CDR1 and CDR2 (germline): SGHRS, YFSETQ. Trimming shortened V by 2 bases and J by 2 bases, and 7 bases separated the two germline ends. The CDR3 has 13 residues.

The chain carries TRBV6-2 or TRBV6-3 and TRBJ1-1; D ambiguous. This CDR3 has 13 residues. Germline-derived CDR1 and CDR2 are MNHEY and SVGEGT. Trimming cost V 7 bases and J 3 bases, with 12 bases left between them. This CDR3 is CASNPRADTEAFF. In DNA form, the CDR3 reads TGTGCCAGCAATCCCCGGGCGGACACTGAAGCTTTCTTT.